A single sample is the source of the 27 T cell receptor beta chains below, sequenced in a study of cytomegalovirus exposure and HLA in healthy donors. The PCR ran on 60 Vbeta and 13 Jbeta primers. Assay used: immunoSEQ multiplex PCR; TCRdb lists only in-frame clones, some missing. The data contain around 200,000 clones, less than 90% of them seen just once; the ten biggest clones take up about 1.6%. Sequencing used PBMCs. The receptors come from a middle-aged man in good health and CMV-seronegative.

This chain uses TRBV6-4 with TRBJ2-1, with unresolved D. Germline CDR1 and CDR2: MRHNA and SNTAGT. CDR3 length equals 16 residues. The ends were cut back, 6 bases at V and 0 bases at J, with 15 bases in the middle. CDR3 DNA sequence: TGTGCCAGCAGCCTCCTCCCCGGAGTCTCCTACAATGAGCAGTTCTTC. Translated, it gives CASSLLPGVSYNEQFF.

The chain joins TRBV14 to TRBJ1-4; TRBD1 is a possible D gene (5 bases). The V end lost 5 bases, the J end lost 0 bases, and 10 bases lay between the germline ends. In germline, CDR1 is SGHDN, CDR2 FVKESK. The CDR3 is made up of 15 amino acids. The CDR3 sequence is CASSRGLTTNEKLFF. CDR3 coding DNA: TGTGCCAGCAGCAGGGGCCTCACAACTAATGAAAAACTGTTTTTT.

Note on this clone: At one boundary the junction diverges from the germline segment, which might be a read error. Other DNA sequences within the sample encode an identical CDR3. V gene TRBV7-9 combines with J gene TRBJ1-3, with D possibly matching TRBD1 (6 bases). The germline gives CDR1 SEHNR, CDR2 FQNEAQ (reference sequence). This CDR3 is 16 amino acids long. In DNA form, the CDR3 reads TGTGCCAGTAGCTTAGCAGGGGTGGGCTCTGGAAACACCATATATTTT. It yields the protein CASSLAGVGSGNTIYF. Complete variable domain (other parts from reference TRBV7-9 and TRBJ1-3): DTGVSQNPRHKITKRGQNVTFRCDPISEHNRLYWYRQTLGQGPEFLTYFQNEAQLEKSRLLSDRFSAERPKGSFSTLEIQRTEQGDSAMYLCASSLAGVGSGNTIYFGEGSWLTVV.

The V and J genes are TRBV5-1 and TRBJ2-1, with 10 bases lining up with TRBD2. Germline assignment: CDR1 SGHRS and CDR2 YFSETQ. This CDR3 contains 14 residues. Trimming removed 6 bases from V and 4 bases from J; junction bases left unmatched: 4. CDR3 in DNA: TGCGCCAGCACCACTAGCGGGACTTACAATGAGCAGTTCTTC. Amino acids: CASTTSGTYNEQFF. Looking up the rest from reference TRBV5-1 and TRBJ2-1 gives the full variable domain: KAGVTQTPRYLIKTRGQQVTLSCSPISGHRSVSWYQQTPGQGLQFLFEYFSETQRNKGNFPGRFSGRQFSNSRSEMNVSTLELGDSALYLCASTTSGTYNEQFFGPGTRLTVL.

V is TRBV18 and J is TRBJ1-1, with a possible D match to TRBD1 (6 bases). CDR1 and CDR2 (germline): KGHSH, LQKENI. The CDR3 is 13 amino acids. V lost 1 base and J 7 bases, leaving 10 bases between the germline ends. The CDR3 sequence: CASSPQQGVEAFF. CDR3 DNA: TGTGCCAGCTCACCACAACAGGGTGTTGAAGCTTTCTTT.

In its sample, this clone was seen many times. The CDR3 loop reads CASRPRTDSNQPQHF. The CDR3 nucleotides are TGTGCCAGCAGACCCAGGACAGATAGCAATCAGCCCCAGCATTTT. The J gene is TRBJ1-5, the V gene TRBV6-6; possibly TRBD1 for D (6 bases). The CDR3 sequence is 15 residues long. The V end lost 6 bases, the J end lost 0 bases, and 12 bases lay between the germline ends. Germline values: CDR1 MNHNY, CDR2 SVGAGI (reference sequence).

This sequence joins TRBV7-9 and TRBJ1-2; TRBD1 might be the D (5 bases). Germline CDR1 is SEHNR and CDR2 is FQNEAQ (reference sequence). This CDR3 is built from 14 residues. The ends were cut back, 5 bases at V and 8 bases at J, with 18 bases in the middle. CDR3 residues: CASSLEGRRGGYTF. In DNA form, the CDR3 reads TGTGCCAGCAGCCTCGAGGGGAGGAGAGGCGGCTACACCTTC.

This chain connects TRBV27 to TRBJ2-5; D gene uncertain. Gene TRBJ2-7 matches the end of the DNA better, so the J call may be wrong. This CDR3 spans 14 amino acids. CDR1 is MNHEY, CDR2 SMNVEV, per germline (reference sequence). The CDR3 region has the DNA TGTGCCAGCAGTTTAACGCTGGAGACCTACGAGCAGTACTTC. Its translation is CASSLTLETYEQYF.

V usage is TRBV5-6 and J usage is TRBJ2-7; 7 nucleotides match TRBD1. Germline loops: CDR1 SGHDT, CDR2 YYEEEE. The ends lost 5 bases at V and 3 bases at J; junction bases unmatched: 8. This CDR3 comprises 14 residues. The CDR3 protein is CASSDGQEIYEQYF. In DNA, the CDR3 is TGTGCCAGCAGTGATGGACAGGAAATCTACGAGCAGTACTTC.

CDR3: CASSLSPVGGYEQYF. CDR3 DNA: TGTGCCAGCAGCTTGTCCCCGGTGGGCGGGTACGAGCAGTACTTC. The chain uses TRBV7-9 and TRBJ2-7, with D possibly TRBD2 on 5 matching bases. Germline assignment: CDR1 SEHNR and CDR2 FQNEAQ (reference sequence). Trimming pared 3 bases from V and 4 bases from J, leaving 16 bases between. The CDR3 totals 15 residues. The variable domain in full, with the rest retrieved from reference TRBV7-9 and TRBJ2-7, is DTGVSQNPRHKITKRGQNVTFRCDPISEHNRLYWYRQTLGQGPEFLTYFQNEAQLEKSRLLSDRFSAERPKGSFSTLEIQRTEQGDSAMYLCASSLSPVGGYEQYFGPGTRLTVT.

Worth noting for this clone: The sample carries other DNA sequences with the same CDR3. The V and J genes are TRBV14 and TRBJ1-1; D is unclear. V was cut by 1 base and J by 0 bases, with 3 bases left in between. CDR1 is SGHDN, CDR2 FVKESK, per germline. CDR3 size: 13 residues. The CDR3 DNA reads as TGTGCCAGCAGCCAAGCGTTGAACACTGAAGCTTTCTTT. Amino acids: CASSQALNTEAFF.

The J gene is TRBJ2-1, the V gene TRBV5-1; 9 bases map to TRBD1. The germline CDR1 and CDR2 sequences are SGHRS and YFSETQ. Trimming took 1 base from V and 7 from J; bases not matched to a gene: 3. This CDR3 is built from 14 residues. The CDR3 DNA is TGCGCCAGCAGCTTGAGAGGACAGGGGAATGAGCAGTTCTTC. This sequence encodes CASSLRGQGNEQFF.

This CDR3 reads CASSQDEGGEAFF. The CDR3 bases are TGCGCCAGCAGCCAAGACGAGGGCGGTGAAGCTTTCTTT. The chain is built from TRBV4-3 and TRBJ1-1, with D unresolved. V gave up 0 bases and J gave up 7 bases, with 9 bases separating them. This CDR3 comprises 13 residues. Germline V CDR1 and CDR2: LGHNA, YSLEER.

This chain links TRBV5-1 with TRBJ2-2; possible D gene TRBD1, 6 bases. The CDR3 covers 15 residues. The V end lost 2 bases, the J end lost 3 bases, and 11 bases lay between the germline ends. In germline, CDR1 is SGHRS, CDR2 YFSETQ. CDR3: CASSFARGDTGELFF. The CDR3 DNA is TGCGCCAGCAGCTTCGCCAGGGGCGACACCGGGGAGCTGTTTTTT. Looking up the rest from reference TRBV5-1 and TRBJ2-2 gives the full variable domain: KAGVTQTPRYLIKTRGQQVTLSCSPISGHRSVSWYQQTPGQGLQFLFEYFSETQRNKGNFPGRFSGRQFSNSRSEMNVSTLELGDSALYLCASSFARGDTGELFFGEGSRLTVL.

The chain links TRBV29-1 to TRBJ2-1, with 15 bases fitting TRBD2. J lost 3 bases, V lost 1 base, and 13 bases had no gene match. The CDR3 is 20 amino acids. The germline CDR1 and CDR2 sequences are SQVTM and ANQGSEA. The CDR3 DNA is TGCAGCGTTGAAGTCGTACCGACAGGACTAGCGGGAGGGTTCTACAATGAGCAGTTCTTC. This codes for CSVEVVPTGLAGGFYNEQFF.

This chain uses TRBV7-6 with TRBJ2-3, with D uncertain. Trimming pared 4 bases from V and 2 bases from J, leaving 4 bases between. The CDR3 runs to 12 residues. Germline CDR1 reads SGHVS; CDR2 reads FNYEAQ. The CDR3 here is CASSSNTDTQYF. The CDR3 bases are TGTGCCAGCAGCTCAAACACAGATACGCAGTATTTT.

The rearrangement joins TRBV19 to TRBJ1-6, with TRBD1 as a possible D gene (6 bases). The V gene lost 6 bases and the J gene lost 3 bases, with 18 bases spanning the gap. Per germline, CDR1 LNHDA and CDR2 SQIVND (reference sequence). The length of the CDR3 is 17 residues. In nucleotides, the CDR3 is TGTGCCAGTAGCACCTCAGGGGCAGCGGACTATAATTCACCCCTCCACTTT. Encoded protein: CASSTSGAADYNSPLHF.

This clone was detected a few times. The chain is built from TRBV27 and TRBJ1-5; D remains unclear. CDR1 and CDR2 from the germline V gene are MNHEY and SMNVEV (reference sequence). The V gene lost 4 bases and the J gene lost 5 bases, with 21 bases spanning the gap. This CDR3 is 17 amino acids long. The CDR3 nucleotides read TGTGCCAGCAGTTCCCGCCCCGTTAGCGGGATCTATCAGCCCCAGCATTTT. This sequence encodes CASSSRPVSGIYQPQHF.

V gene TRBV5-4 combines with J gene TRBJ2-1; 10 bases are shared with TRBD1. V dropped 6 bases and J dropped 2; count of bases not matched to a gene: 8. Per germline, CDR1 SGHNT and CDR2 YYREEE (reference sequence). This CDR3 has 16 amino acids. The CDR3 bases are TGTGCCAGCACGCTAGGGGGACAGGGGACCTACAATGAGCAGTTCTTC. Protein product: CASTLGGQGTYNEQFF.

The rearrangement joins TRBV5-1 to TRBJ2-1, with TRBD2 matching 8 bases. In germline, CDR1 is SGHRS, CDR2 YFSETQ. J gave up 8 bases and V 5 bases, and 12 bases lay outside the gene matches. The CDR3 loop spans 15 amino acids. The CDR3 here is CASRERAGVDDEQFF. CDR3 DNA sequence: TGCGCCAGCAGGGAGAGAGCGGGAGTCGACGATGAGCAGTTCTTC.

The chain employs TRBV11-2 and TRBJ2-2; D unclear. The germline gives CDR1 SGHAT, CDR2 FQNNGV. The CDR3 is 13 amino acids. V gave up 9 bases and J gave up 3 bases, with 11 bases separating them. The CDR3 sequence: CASRYIDTGELFF. In nucleotides, the CDR3 is TGTGCCAGTCGTTACATCGACACCGGGGAGCTGTTTTTT.

The chain has TRBV29-1 and TRBJ2-5; 9 positions match TRBD1. CDR1 SQVTM and CDR2 ANQGSEA come from the germline V gene. The CDR3 has 12 residues. V trimming: 4 bases; J trimming: 3 bases; junction bases outside the gene matches: 0. In DNA, the CDR3 is TGCAGCGTTGGACAGGGGGAAGAGACCCAGTACTTC. Translating it yields CSVGQGEETQYF.

This rearrangement joins TRBV7-9 to TRBJ1-4; perhaps TRBD1 as D (6 bases). CDR1 and CDR2 from the germline V gene are SEHNR and FQNEAQ (reference sequence). The CDR3 has 15 residues. Trimming pared 1 base from V and 7 bases from J, leaving 13 bases between. The CDR3 sequence: CASSLGSAGVEKLFF. CDR3 DNA sequence: TGTGCCAGCAGCTTAGGGTCAGCAGGGGTTGAAAAACTGTTTTTT. Using reference TRBV7-9 and TRBJ1-4 for the parts outside the CDR3, the full variable domain is DTGVSQNPRHKITKRGQNVTFRCDPISEHNRLYWYRQTLGQGPEFLTYFQNEAQLEKSRLLSDRFSAERPKGSFSTLEIQRTEQGDSAMYLCASSLGSAGVEKLFFGSGTQLSVL.

This clone was found a few times. The chain employs TRBV28 and TRBJ1-3; possible D gene TRBD1, 6 bases. Trimming left V 5 bases short and J 2 bases short, with 19 bases between. The CDR3 spans 17 residues. Germline V gene lookup returns CDR1 MDHEN and CDR2 SYDVKM. The CDR3 DNA reads TGTGCCAGCAGTCAAGTGCCAGGGGAAGGGCCTGGAAACACCATATATTTT. It specifies CASSQVPGEGPGNTIYF.

This clone was seen a few times. The rearrangement joins TRBV7-2 to TRBJ2-7; the D gene is possibly TRBD2 (6 bases). This CDR3 has 13 amino acids. V gave up 3 bases and J gave up 3 bases, with 9 bases separating them. The V gene's germline CDR1 is SGHTA and CDR2 FQGNSA. The DNA of the CDR3 is TGTGCCAGCAGCTTGGACTATTTCTACGAGCAGTACTTC. It translates to CASSLDYFYEQYF.

The DNA for the CDR3 is TGTGCCAGCAGTTTTCCGGGAGCTGAGACCCAGTACTTC. Translating gives CASSFPGAETQYF. The chain recombines TRBV6-5 with TRBJ2-5, with D possibly TRBD2 on 6 matching bases. Germline V gene lookup returns CDR1 MNHEY and CDR2 SVGAGI. Trimming took off 4 bases at V and 5 bases at J, with 11 bases between the two ends. CDR3 length: 13 amino acids.

The chain combines TRBV25-1 with TRBJ1-2; D is unresolved. Trimming took off 0 bases at V and 8 bases at J, with 4 bases between the two ends. The CDR3 is 11 residues long. Germline V CDR1 and CDR2: MGHDK, SYGVNS. CDR3 DNA sequence: TGTGCCAGCAGTGAATATAGCGGCTACACCTTC. This codes for CASSEYSGYTF.